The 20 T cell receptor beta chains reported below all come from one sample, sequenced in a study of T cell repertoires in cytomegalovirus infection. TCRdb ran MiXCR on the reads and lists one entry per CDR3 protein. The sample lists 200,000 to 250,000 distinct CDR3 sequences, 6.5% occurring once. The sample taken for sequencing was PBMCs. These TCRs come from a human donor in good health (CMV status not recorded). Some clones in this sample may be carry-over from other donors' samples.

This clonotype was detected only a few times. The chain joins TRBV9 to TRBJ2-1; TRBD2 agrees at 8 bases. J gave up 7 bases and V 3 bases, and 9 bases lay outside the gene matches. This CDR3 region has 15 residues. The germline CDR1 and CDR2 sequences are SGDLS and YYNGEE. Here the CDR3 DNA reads TGTGCCAGCAGCGAGAGCGGGGGCATTGAGAATGAGCAGTTCTTC. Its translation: CASSESGGIENEQFF.

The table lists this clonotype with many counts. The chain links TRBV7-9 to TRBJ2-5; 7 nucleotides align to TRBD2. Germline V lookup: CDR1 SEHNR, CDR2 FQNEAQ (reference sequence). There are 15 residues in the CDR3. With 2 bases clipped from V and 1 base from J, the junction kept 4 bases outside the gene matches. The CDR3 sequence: CASSLLGGSQETQYF. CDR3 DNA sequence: TGTGCCAGCAGCTTACTCGGGGGGAGCCAAGAGACCCAGTACTTC.

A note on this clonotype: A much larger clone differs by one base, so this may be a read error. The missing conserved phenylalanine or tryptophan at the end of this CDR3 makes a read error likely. The CDR3 reads CSARAPGADTQYL. CDR3 coding DNA: TGCAGTGCTAGAGCCCCGGGGGCAGATACGCAGTATTTG. The chain links TRBV20-1 to TRBJ2-3, with a tentative D call TRBD2 (6 bases). The ends were cut back, 1 base at V and 4 bases at J, with 9 bases in the middle. The germline CDR1 and CDR2 sequences are DFQATT and SNEGSKA (reference sequence). This CDR3 is 13 amino acids long.

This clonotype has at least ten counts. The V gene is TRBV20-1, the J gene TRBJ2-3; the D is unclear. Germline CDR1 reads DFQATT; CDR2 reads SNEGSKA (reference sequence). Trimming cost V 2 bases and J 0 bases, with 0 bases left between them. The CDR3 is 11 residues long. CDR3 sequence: CSARSTDTQYF. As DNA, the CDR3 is TGCAGTGCTAGAAGCACAGATACGCAGTATTTT.

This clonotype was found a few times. The CDR3 sequence: CASSFPIVPGELFF. CDR3 nucleotide sequence: TGTGCCAGCAGCTTCCCAATTGTCCCCGGGGAGCTGTTTTTT. This chain uses TRBV7-2 with TRBJ2-2; D is undetermined. CDR3 length: 14 amino acids. The germline CDR1 and CDR2 sequences are SGHTA and FQGNSA. V was clipped by 3 bases and J by 6 bases, with 11 bases between them.

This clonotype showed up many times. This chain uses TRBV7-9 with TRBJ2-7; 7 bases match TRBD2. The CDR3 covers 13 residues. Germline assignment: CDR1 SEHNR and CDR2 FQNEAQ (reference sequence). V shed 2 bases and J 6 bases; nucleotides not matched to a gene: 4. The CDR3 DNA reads TGTGCCAGCAGCTTATCGACTAGCTCCGAGCAGTACTTC. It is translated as CASSLSTSSEQYF.

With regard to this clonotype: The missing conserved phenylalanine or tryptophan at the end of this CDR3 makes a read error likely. CDR3 coding DNA: TGTGCCAGCAGGGAGGGGAATTTATATGGCTACACCCTC. Translated, it gives CASREGNLYGYTL. V is TRBV6-5 and J is TRBJ1-2, with D perhaps matching TRBD1 (5 bases). V shed 6 bases and J shed 5 bases, with 13 bases lying between them. Germline V gene data show CDR1 as MNHEY and CDR2 as SVGAGI. The CDR3 is made up of 13 amino acids.

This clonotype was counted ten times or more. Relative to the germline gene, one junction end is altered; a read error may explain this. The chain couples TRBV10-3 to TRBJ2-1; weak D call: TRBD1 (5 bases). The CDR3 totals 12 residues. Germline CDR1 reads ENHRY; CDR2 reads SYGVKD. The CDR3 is CAIGDRPNEQFF. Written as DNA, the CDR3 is TGTGCCATCGGTGACAGACCCAATGAGCAGTTCTTC.

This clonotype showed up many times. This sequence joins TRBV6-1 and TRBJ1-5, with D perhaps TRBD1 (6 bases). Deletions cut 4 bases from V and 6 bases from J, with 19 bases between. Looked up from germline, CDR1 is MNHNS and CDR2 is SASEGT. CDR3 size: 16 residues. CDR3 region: CASSVQGWGATQPQHF. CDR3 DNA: TGTGCCAGCAGTGTACAGGGTTGGGGAGCTACTCAGCCCCAGCATTTT.

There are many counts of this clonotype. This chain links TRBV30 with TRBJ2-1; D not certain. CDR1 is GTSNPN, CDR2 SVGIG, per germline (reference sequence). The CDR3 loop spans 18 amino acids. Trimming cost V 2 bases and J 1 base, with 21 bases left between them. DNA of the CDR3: TGTGCCTGGAGTTCGCCCGGCTCACTGCCCACGTCCTACAATGAGCAGTTCTTC. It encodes CAWSSPGSLPTSYNEQFF.

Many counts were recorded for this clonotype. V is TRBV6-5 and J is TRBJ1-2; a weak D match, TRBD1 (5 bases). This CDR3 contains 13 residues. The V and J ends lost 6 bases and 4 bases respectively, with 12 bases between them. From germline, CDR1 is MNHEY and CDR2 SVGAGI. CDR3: CASSTTVLYGYTF. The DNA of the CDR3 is TGTGCCAGCAGCACGACAGTCCTCTATGGCTACACCTTC.

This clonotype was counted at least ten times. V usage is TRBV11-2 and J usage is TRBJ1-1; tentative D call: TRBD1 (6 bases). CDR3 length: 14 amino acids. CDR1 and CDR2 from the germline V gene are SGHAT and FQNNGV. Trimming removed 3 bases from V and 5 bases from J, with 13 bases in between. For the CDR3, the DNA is TGTGCCAGCAGCTTCAGACCGGGACAAACTGAAGCTTTCTTT. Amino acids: CASSFRPGQTEAFF.

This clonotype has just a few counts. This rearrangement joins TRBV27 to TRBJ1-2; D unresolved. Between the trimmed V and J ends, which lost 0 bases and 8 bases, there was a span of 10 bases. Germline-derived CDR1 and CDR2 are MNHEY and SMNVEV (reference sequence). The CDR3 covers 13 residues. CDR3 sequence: CASSLSSGNGYTF. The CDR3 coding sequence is TGTGCCAGCAGTTTATCATCCGGGAACGGCTACACCTTC.

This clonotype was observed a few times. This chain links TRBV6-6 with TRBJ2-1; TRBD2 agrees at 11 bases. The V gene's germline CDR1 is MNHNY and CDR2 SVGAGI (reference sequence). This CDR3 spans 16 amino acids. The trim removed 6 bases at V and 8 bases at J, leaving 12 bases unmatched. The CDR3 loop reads CASSRLAGSGSDEQFF. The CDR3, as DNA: TGTGCCAGCAGCCGACTAGCGGGGTCTGGGTCCGATGAGCAGTTCTTC.

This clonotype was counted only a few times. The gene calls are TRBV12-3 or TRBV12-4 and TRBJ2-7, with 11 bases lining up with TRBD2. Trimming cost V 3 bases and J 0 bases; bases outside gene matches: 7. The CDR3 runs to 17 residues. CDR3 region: CASSFRLGLADSYEQYF. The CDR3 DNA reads TGTGCCAGCAGTTTCCGTTTGGGACTAGCGGACTCCTACGAGCAGTACTTC.

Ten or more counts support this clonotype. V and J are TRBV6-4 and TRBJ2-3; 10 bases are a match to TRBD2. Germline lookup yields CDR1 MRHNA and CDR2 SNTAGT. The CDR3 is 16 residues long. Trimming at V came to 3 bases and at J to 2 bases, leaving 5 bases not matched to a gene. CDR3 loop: CASSEVAGGDTDTQYF. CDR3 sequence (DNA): TGTGCCAGCAGTGAGGTAGCGGGGGGCGACACAGATACGCAGTATTTT.

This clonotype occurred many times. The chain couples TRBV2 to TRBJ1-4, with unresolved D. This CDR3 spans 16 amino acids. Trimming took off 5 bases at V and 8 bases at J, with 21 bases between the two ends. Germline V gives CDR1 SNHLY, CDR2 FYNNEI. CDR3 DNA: TGTGCCAGCAGTTCTATTCCGGGATCAGGCCTCGAAAAACTGTTTTTT. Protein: CASSSIPGSGLEKLFF.

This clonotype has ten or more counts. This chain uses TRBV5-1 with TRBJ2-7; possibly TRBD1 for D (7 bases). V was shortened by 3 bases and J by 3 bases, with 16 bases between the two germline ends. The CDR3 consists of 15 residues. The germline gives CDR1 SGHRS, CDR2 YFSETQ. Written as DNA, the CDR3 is TGCGCCAGCAGCTCAACAGGGGAGGTAAGCTACGAGCAGTACTTC. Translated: CASSSTGEVSYEQYF.

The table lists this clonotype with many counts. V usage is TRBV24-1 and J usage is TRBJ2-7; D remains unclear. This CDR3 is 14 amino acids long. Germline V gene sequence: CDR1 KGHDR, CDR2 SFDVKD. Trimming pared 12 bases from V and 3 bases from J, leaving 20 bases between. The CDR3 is CAPPMDAGLYEQYF. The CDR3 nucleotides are TGTGCCCCGCCGATGGACGCCGGCCTCTACGAGCAGTACTTC.

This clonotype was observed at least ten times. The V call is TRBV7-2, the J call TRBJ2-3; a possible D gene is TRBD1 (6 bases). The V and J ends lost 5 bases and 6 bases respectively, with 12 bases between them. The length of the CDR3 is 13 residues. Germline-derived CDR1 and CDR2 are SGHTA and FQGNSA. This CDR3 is CASSPRTVDTQYF. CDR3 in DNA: TGTGCCAGCAGCCCCCGGACAGTTGATACGCAGTATTTT.